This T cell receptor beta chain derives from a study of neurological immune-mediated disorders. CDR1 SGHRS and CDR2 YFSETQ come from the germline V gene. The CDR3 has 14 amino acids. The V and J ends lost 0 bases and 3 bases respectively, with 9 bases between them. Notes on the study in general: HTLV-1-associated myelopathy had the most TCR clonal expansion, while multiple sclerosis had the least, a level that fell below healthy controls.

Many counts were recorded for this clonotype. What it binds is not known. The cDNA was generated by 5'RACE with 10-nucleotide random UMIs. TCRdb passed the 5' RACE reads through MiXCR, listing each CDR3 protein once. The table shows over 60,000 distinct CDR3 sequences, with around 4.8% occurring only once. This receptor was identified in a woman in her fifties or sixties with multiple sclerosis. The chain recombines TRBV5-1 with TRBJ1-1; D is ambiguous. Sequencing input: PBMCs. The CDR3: CASSLGGGYTEAFF. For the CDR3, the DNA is TGCGCCAGCAGCTTGGGGGGAGGATACACTGAAGCTTTCTTT.